The 17 T cell receptor beta chains given below trace back to one sample, sequenced in a study of beta chain features in type 1 diabetes. Of the isolated RNA, all was reverse transcribed, and so the sequenced material was expressed TCRB transcripts. TCRdb keeps only in-frame clones here, not all; method: immunoSEQ multiplex PCR. The sample records about 620,000 clones, about a sixth being singletons. Source material: naive CD4+ T cells from blood. Receptors were obtained from a man aged 18-30 years in good health.

This chain uses TRBV9 with TRBJ2-3; 7 bases are a match to TRBD1. J lost 2 bases, V lost 1 base, and 7 bases had no gene match. The CDR3 is 16 amino acids. The germline CDR1 and CDR2 sequences are SGDLS and YYNGEE. CDR3 DNA sequence: TGTGCCAGCAGCGTACAGGGGGTCTCTTTCACAGATACGCAGTATTTT. Translating it yields CASSVQGVSFTDTQYF.

The rearrangement uses TRBV28 and TRBJ2-5, with a possible D match to TRBD2 (6 bases). From germline, CDR1 is MDHEN and CDR2 SYDVKM. With 4 bases removed from V and 4 bases from J, the gap between germline ends came to 16 bases. The CDR3 contains 15 residues. This chain's CDR3 is CASSSGGLGIETQYF. The DNA of the CDR3 is TGTGCCAGCAGTTCCGGGGGTTTGGGGATAGAGACCCAGTACTTC.

A few counts support this clone. DNA of the CDR3: TGTGCCAGCAGCCCCTCCGGGAGTAAGCAAGAGACCCAGTACTTC. Translated: CASSPSGSKQETQYF. The chain links TRBV7-9 to TRBJ2-5; a weak D match, TRBD2 (6 bases). This CDR3 has 15 amino acids. CDR1 and CDR2 (germline): SEHNR, FQNEAQ (reference sequence). V was pared by 5 bases and J by 2 bases, with 15 bases between.

Written as DNA, the CDR3 is TGTGCCAGCAGTTTAGGTCAATGGGGACGAATACGGGGCTACGAGCAGTACTTC. Translated: CASSLGQWGRIRGYEQYF. This chain joins TRBV28 and TRBJ2-7; tentatively, D is TRBD1 or TRBD2 (5 bases each). This CDR3 region has 18 residues. Germline lookup yields CDR1 MDHEN and CDR2 SYDVKM. The germline V and J ends were trimmed by 2 bases and 3 bases, with 23 bases remaining between them.

This clone was seen only a few times. J is TRBJ2-5 and V is TRBV7-3; the match to TRBD2 covers 13 bases. This CDR3 has 17 residues. The V segment lost 2 bases and the J segment 2 bases; nucleotides outside the gene matches: 5. The germline gives CDR1 SGHTA, CDR2 FQGTGA. The CDR3 loop is CASSLGLAGAYQETQYF. CDR3 coding DNA: TGTGCCAGCAGCTTAGGACTAGCGGGGGCCTATCAAGAGACCCAGTACTTC.

This sequence joins TRBV10-3 and TRBJ2-1; D not resolved. Trimming left V 7 bases short and J 9 bases short, with 10 bases between. This CDR3 contains 11 residues. In germline, CDR1 is ENHRY, CDR2 SYGVKD. In DNA, the CDR3 is TGTGCCATCAACCAGGTCGGTGAGCAGTTCTTC. Its translation: CAINQVGEQFF.

A few counts support this clone. V usage is TRBV28 and J usage is TRBJ2-7; possibly TRBD1 for D (6 bases). This CDR3 spans 15 amino acids. The V gene's germline CDR1 is MDHEN and CDR2 SYDVKM. With 3 bases removed from V and 3 bases from J, the gap between germline ends came to 15 bases. CDR3 sequence (DNA): TGTGCCAGCAGTTTCGGGACACCTCAAGGCTACGAGCAGTACTTC. Translating gives CASSFGTPQGYEQYF.

This clone was picked up a small number of times. This sample also contains other DNA sequences that code for the same CDR3. The chain couples TRBV7-9 to TRBJ2-2, with D tentatively TRBD1 (5 bases). Trimming left V 5 bases short and J 7 bases short, with 8 bases between. Germline CDR1 SEHNR, CDR2 FQNEAQ (reference sequence). The CDR3 loop spans 12 amino acids. The CDR3 bases are TGTGCCAGCAGCCCCCAGGGCGGGGAGCTGTTTTTT. Protein sequence: CASSPQGGELFF.

This clone has a handful of counts. In the same sample, other DNA sequences code for this CDR3. The rearrangement links TRBV7-9 to TRBJ1-3; D is unresolved. Per germline, CDR1 SEHNR and CDR2 FQNEAQ (reference sequence). V was trimmed by 5 bases and J by 1 base, leaving 6 bases between them. The CDR3 length is 13 residues. The CDR3 loop reads CASSPSSGNTIYF. CDR3 DNA: TGTGCCAGCAGCCCCTCTTCTGGAAACACCATATATTTT.

In its sample, this clone was seen a few times. The CDR3 region has the DNA TGTGCCAGCGCCCGGGACGGAGTCACTGAAGCTTTCTTT. Protein: CASARDGVTEAFF. This rearrangement joins TRBV2 to TRBJ1-1; D perhaps matches TRBD1 (5 bases). The V gene's germline CDR1 is SNHLY and CDR2 FYNNEI. The CDR3 loop spans 13 amino acids. The ends were cut back, 8 bases at V and 4 bases at J, with 14 bases in the middle.

This clone was picked up a small number of times. The chain has TRBV7-2 and TRBJ2-7; TRBD1 is a possible D gene (6 bases). CDR1 and CDR2 (germline): SGHTA, FQGNSA. The V end was cut by 7 bases, the J end by 2 bases, with 18 bases between. This CDR3 has 15 residues. The CDR3: CASIHRGQGPYEQYF. CDR3 bases: TGTGCCAGCATCCACCGGGGACAAGGCCCCTACGAGCAGTACTTC.

In its sample, this clone was seen a few times. The J gene is TRBJ2-7, the V gene TRBV5-1; D is perhaps TRBD2 (5 bases). This CDR3 spans 13 amino acids. Trimming shortened V by 0 bases and J by 6 bases, and 10 bases separated the two germline ends. The germline CDR1 and CDR2 sequences are SGHRS and YFSETQ. CDR3 sequence (DNA): TGCGCCAGCAGCTTGGCGGTCCGGGGCGAGCAGTACTTC. It yields the protein CASSLAVRGEQYF.

The chain employs TRBV19 and TRBJ2-7, with 8 bases aligning to TRBD1. CDR1 is LNHDA, CDR2 SQIVND, per germline (reference sequence). Germline trimming cut 4 bases from V and 0 bases from J; bases unmatched to any gene: 5. The CDR3 length is 15 residues. CDR3 in amino acids: CASSRDRPDSYEQYF. CDR3 DNA sequence: TGTGCCAGTAGTAGGGACAGGCCGGACTCCTACGAGCAGTACTTC.

The V call is TRBV6-5, the J call TRBJ1-3; 7 positions match TRBD1. After removal of 6 bases from V and 4 bases from J, the junction contained 9 bases not matched to a gene. The germline gives CDR1 MNHEY, CDR2 SVGAGI. The CDR3 sequence is 15 residues long. This CDR3 reads CASRYDRDRGNTIYF. In DNA form, the CDR3 reads TGTGCCAGCAGATATGACAGGGACAGAGGAAACACCATATATTTT.

The rearrangement uses TRBV5-4 and TRBJ2-5, with D perhaps TRBD1 (7 bases). V lost 0 bases and J 5 bases, leaving 17 bases between the germline ends. Looked up from germline, CDR1 is SGHNT and CDR2 is YYREEE (reference sequence). The CDR3 runs 16 residues. Here the CDR3 DNA reads TGTGCCAGCAGCTTGGCAGGGGGGAGGTATATGGAGACCCAGTACTTC. Protein product: CASSLAGGRYMETQYF.

Only a few counts were recorded for this clone. The rearrangement uses TRBV7-2 and TRBJ2-1, with TRBD1 matching 7 bases. The junction had 3 bases not matched to a gene; V was cut back by 1 base and J by 6 bases. CDR3 length: 14 amino acids. The V gene's germline CDR1 is SGHTA and CDR2 FQGNSA. In nucleotides, the CDR3 is TGTGCCAGCAGCTTAGGGGACAGTGTCAATGAGCAGTTCTTC. Translated: CASSLGDSVNEQFF.

Of note for this clone: At one end, the junction sequence differs from germline, possibly due to a read error. The chain uses TRBV5-1 and TRBJ2-6, with TRBD1 matching over 7 bases. Germline V gene data show CDR1 as SGHRS and CDR2 as YFSETQ. The CDR3 has 16 amino acids. This CDR3 reads CASRSRQGSAANVLTF. The DNA of the CDR3 is TGCGCCAGCAGGAGCCGACAGGGTTCTGCGGCCAACGTCCTGACTTTC. Complete variable domain (other parts from reference TRBV5-1 and TRBJ2-6): KAGVTQTPRYLIKTRGQQVTLSCSPISGHRSVSWYQQTPGQGLQFLFEYFSETQRNKGNFPGRFSGRQFSNSRSEMNVSTLELGDSALYLCASRSRQGSAANVLTFGAGSRLTVL.